Listed below are T cell receptor beta chains from one sample, sequenced in a study of PD-1 blockade in classical Hodgkin lymphoma. Here immunoSEQ multiplex PCR was the method, and the copy in TCRdb shows in-frame clones only, minus some. The sample yields 6,000 to 9,500 clones, about 77% seen once. Sequenced here: CD8+ T cells from blood, sampled before the fourth cycle of nivolumab. These receptors originate from a human donor with classical Hodgkin lymphoma. The CDR3 runs from the conserved cysteine through the conserved F or W. Each record gives: V gene, D gene, clone size, J gene, CDR3 length, CDR3 DNA, CDR3 protein. A D gene is named only where the DNA matches it firmly. Expanded clones are given a class, and other clones once, few, many or no size at all.

v_call: TRBV27; d_call: .; clone_size: few; j_call: TRBJ2-7; cdr3_length: 14; cdr3_nt: TGTGCCAGCAGTTTAGAGATGGGGGGACTTGAGCAGTACTTC; cdr3_aa: CASSLEMGGLEQYF
v_call: TRBV9; d_call: .; clone_size: .; j_call: TRBJ2-3; cdr3_length: 16; cdr3_nt: TGTGCCAGCAGCGTCGGGGTGATCGAACGGGATAATACGCAGTATTTT; cdr3_aa: CASSVGVIERDNTQYF
v_call: TRBV9; d_call: TRBD1; clone_size: .; j_call: TRBJ1-1; cdr3_length: 15; cdr3_nt: TGTGCCAGCAGCGCCAGACAGGGGGTCGGCACTGAAGCTTTCTTT; cdr3_aa: CASSARQGVGTEAFF
v_call: TRBV9; d_call: .; clone_size: once; j_call: TRBJ1-6; cdr3_length: 14; cdr3_nt: TGTGCCAGCAGCCCCTGGGACGGCAATACACCCCTCCACTTT; cdr3_aa: CASSPWDGNTPLHF
v_call: TRBV7-9; d_call: TRBD1; clone_size: .; j_call: TRBJ1-1; cdr3_length: 14; cdr3_nt: TGTGCCAGCAGACCAACAGGGGGGACCGGTGAAGCTTTCTTT; cdr3_aa: CASRPTGGTGEAFF
v_call: TRBV5-4; d_call: .; clone_size: few; j_call: TRBJ1-4; cdr3_length: 16; cdr3_nt: TGTGCCAGCAGCACAGGGACCGGGGCAACTAATGAAAAACTGTTTTTT; cdr3_aa: CASSTGTGATNEKLFF
v_call: TRBV4-1; d_call: .; clone_size: .; j_call: TRBJ2-7; cdr3_length: 14; cdr3_nt: TGCGCCAGCAGCCAGGGCCTAGGAGACTACGAGCAGTACTTC; cdr3_aa: CASSQGLGDYEQYF
v_call: TRBV19; d_call: .; clone_size: once; j_call: TRBJ2-1; cdr3_length: 17; cdr3_nt: TGTGCCAGTAGTATAGATCATTTCGGGAGTAGGTACAATGAGCAGTTCTTC; cdr3_aa: CASSIDHFGSRYNEQFF
v_call: TRBV29-1; d_call: .; clone_size: .; j_call: TRBJ1-2; cdr3_length: 13; cdr3_nt: TGCAGCGTTGCCGCGGGCCTTAACTATGGCTACACCTTC; cdr3_aa: CSVAAGLNYGYTF
v_call: TRBV5-6; d_call: .; clone_size: .; j_call: TRBJ2-5; cdr3_length: 15; cdr3_nt: TGTGCCAGCAGCTTGTCTGCCAGGAGCCAAGAGACCCAGTACTTC; cdr3_aa: CASSLSARSQETQYF
v_call: TRBV7-6; d_call: .; clone_size: .; j_call: TRBJ2-2; cdr3_length: 16; cdr3_nt: TGTGCCAGCAGCCGATGGGGGCAGACGAACACCGGGGAGCTGTTTTTT; cdr3_aa: CASSRWGQTNTGELFF
v_call: TRBV5-1; d_call: .; clone_size: few; j_call: TRBJ2-3; cdr3_length: 17; cdr3_nt: TGCGCCAGCAGCTTGGTCTCCACAACCCAGGGCATAGATACGCAGTATTTT; cdr3_aa: CASSLVSTTQGIDTQYF
v_call: TRBV4-1; d_call: .; clone_size: .; j_call: TRBJ2-3; cdr3_length: 15; cdr3_nt: TGCGCCAGCAGGAAAGTCGGGGGGCTCACAGATACGCAGTATTTT; cdr3_aa: CASRKVGGLTDTQYF
v_call: TRBV5-5; d_call: TRBD2; clone_size: .; j_call: TRBJ2-1; cdr3_length: 18; cdr3_nt: TGTGCCAGCAGCCTCCAACTAGCGGGGGGGCACTCCTACAATGAGCAGTTCTTC; cdr3_aa: CASSLQLAGGHSYNEQFF
v_call: TRBV4-3; d_call: .; clone_size: .; j_call: TRBJ2-3; cdr3_length: 15; cdr3_nt: TGCGCCAGCAGCCAAGACTGGAGTAGCACAGATACGCAGTATTTT; cdr3_aa: CASSQDWSSTDTQYF
v_call: TRBV28; d_call: .; clone_size: .; j_call: TRBJ2-7; cdr3_length: 15; cdr3_nt: TGTGCCAGCAGTTCCCCCCTCTGGGGGTCCTACGAGCAGTACTTC; cdr3_aa: CASSSPLWGSYEQYF
v_call: TRBV18; d_call: .; clone_size: .; j_call: TRBJ2-7; cdr3_length: 14; cdr3_nt: TGTGCCAGCTCACCACAGGGAGAGGGGTACGAGCAGTACTTC; cdr3_aa: CASSPQGEGYEQYF
v_call: TRBV5-1; d_call: TRBD2; clone_size: .; j_call: TRBJ2-2; cdr3_length: 15; cdr3_nt: TGCGCCAGCAAACTAGCGGGAGATATCACCGGGGAGCTGTTTTTT; cdr3_aa: CASKLAGDITGELFF
v_call: TRBV27; d_call: .; clone_size: .; j_call: TRBJ1-1; cdr3_length: 18; cdr3_nt: TGTGCCAGCAGTTTCCTACGAGGGGAGGGGGACATGAACACTGAAGCTTTCTTT; cdr3_aa: CASSFLRGEGDMNTEAFF
v_call: TRBV27; d_call: .; clone_size: .; j_call: TRBJ2-7; cdr3_length: 13; cdr3_nt: TGTGCCAGCAGTTTCCTGGGGTTCCACGAGCAGTACTTC; cdr3_aa: CASSFLGFHEQYF
v_call: TRBV25-1; d_call: .; clone_size: .; j_call: TRBJ2-1; cdr3_length: 15; cdr3_nt: TGTGCCAGCAGTGAACCCAGCGGAGGGCCAACCGAGCAGTTCTTC; cdr3_aa: CASSEPSGGPTEQFF
v_call: TRBV30; d_call: TRBD2; clone_size: .; j_call: TRBJ2-5; cdr3_length: 16; cdr3_nt: TGTGCCTGGAGTGTACTGGCTCGCGGGAGGGGAGAGACCCAGTACTTC; cdr3_aa: CAWSVLARGRGETQYF